Below, 8 T cell receptor beta chains from the same sample are listed, as sequenced in a study of early T cells in non-severe SARS-CoV-2 infection. TCRdb passed the 5' RACE reads through MiXCR, listing each CDR3 protein once. The sample records 75,000 to 100,000 distinct CDR3 sequences, roughly 17% being singletons. Sequenced sample: whole blood. Receptor source: an adult who was a healthcare worker with PCR-confirmed SARS-CoV-2 infection or an uninfected control (not recorded which).

This clonotype was recorded a few times. The chain combines TRBV3-1 with TRBJ2-4; TRBD2 matches 12 bases. Germline V lookup: CDR1 LGHDT, CDR2 YNNKEL (reference sequence). This CDR3 region has 17 residues. The V gene end was trimmed by 4 bases and the J gene end by 3 bases; junction bases not matched to a gene: 7. DNA of the CDR3: TGTGCCAGCAGCCCCGGACTAGCGGGAAAGGTCAAAAACATTCAGTACTTC. Translated: CASSPGLAGKVKNIQYF.

This chain uses TRBV13 with TRBJ2-7, with D unresolved. CDR1 and CDR2 from the germline V gene are PRHDT and FYEKMQ (reference sequence). The V gene lost 4 bases and the J gene lost 5 bases, with 15 bases spanning the gap. The CDR3 extends over 14 amino acids. The CDR3 protein is CASSSVVLVHEQYF. CDR3 bases: TGTGCCAGCAGCTCTGTGGTGTTGGTGCACGAGCAGTACTTC.

The CDR3 sequence: CASSQDSWGLSTDTQYF. In DNA, the CDR3 is TGTGCCAGCAGCCAAGATAGCTGGGGACTCTCCACAGATACGCAGTATTTT. The chain employs TRBV3-1 and TRBJ2-3; D possibly corresponds to TRBD2 (6 bases). The CDR3 loop spans 17 amino acids. The germline V and J ends were trimmed by 0 bases and 2 bases, with 15 bases remaining between them. Germline assignment: CDR1 LGHDT and CDR2 YNNKEL (reference sequence).

V usage is TRBV28 and J usage is TRBJ1-4; 8 bases match TRBD1. The CDR3 spans 16 residues. J was trimmed by 5 bases and V by 2 bases; bases with no gene match: 7. Germline V lookup: CDR1 MDHEN, CDR2 SYDVKM. CDR3 sequence (DNA): TGTGCCAGCAGTTTAGGGCCCAGGGGGCGGAATGAAAAACTGTTTTTT. As protein: CASSLGPRGRNEKLFF.

The rearrangement joins TRBV15 to TRBJ1-6, with TRBD1 identical over 8 bases. Per germline, CDR1 LNHNV and CDR2 YYDKDF (reference sequence). The length of the CDR3 is 14 residues. Trimming took 7 bases from V and 10 from J; bases not matched to a gene: 9. The CDR3 nucleotides are TGTGCCACCACCCAGGACAGGGAGAACTCACCCCTCCACTTT. Translation: CATTQDRENSPLHF.

This clonotype was seen a few times. V and J are TRBV2 and TRBJ2-7, with 7 bases that match TRBD2. J lost 3 bases, V lost 2 bases, and 7 bases had no gene match. The CDR3 totals 15 residues. Per germline, CDR1 SNHLY and CDR2 FYNNEI. This chain's CDR3 is CASSENGGGSYEQYF. The CDR3 DNA reads TGTGCCAGCAGTGAAAACGGCGGGGGAAGCTACGAGCAGTACTTC. Variable domain in full (rest from reference TRBV2 and TRBJ2-7): EPEVTQTPSHQVTQMGQEVILRCVPISNHLYFYWYRQILGQKVEFLVSFYNNEISEKSEIFDDQFSVERPDGSNFTLKIRSTKLEDSAMYFCASSENGGGSYEQYFGPGTRLTVT.

A few counts support this clonotype. This rearrangement joins TRBV20-1 to TRBJ2-5; the match to TRBD2 covers 12 bases. CDR1 is DFQATT, CDR2 SNEGSKA, per germline (reference sequence). CDR3 size: 13 residues. With V trimmed by 4 bases and J by 5 bases, 2 bases remained unmatched. The DNA for the CDR3 is TGCAGTGCTACTAGCGGGGGGGCCGAGACCCAGTACTTC. Translating gives CSATSGGAETQYF.

This clonotype was found many times. The chain has TRBV19 and TRBJ2-1; 8 bases line up with TRBD2. V was clipped by 2 bases and J by 0 bases; unmatched bases: 3. The CDR3 runs 16 residues. CDR1 and CDR2 from the germline V gene are LNHDA and SQIVND (reference sequence). The CDR3 protein is CASSISGGSSYNEQFF. Here the CDR3 DNA reads TGTGCCAGTAGTATATCGGGAGGGAGCTCCTACAATGAGCAGTTCTTC.